The 25 T cell receptor beta chains reported below all come from one sample, sequenced in a study of CD4+ T cells in melanoma (dated by TCRdb to 2022 to 2024). The method behind the library was the immunoSEQ multiplex PCR assay. TCRdb took this table from immuneACCESS and kept in-frame rearrangements with V and J called. Such tables lack part of the clones; where checked against another copy, unresolved V genes explain under half of the gap, and the rest is unexplained. The table for this sample lists 15,000 to 20,000 clones; less than 85% of them were counted only once. About 12% of the sample belongs to the ten largest clones. Sequencing was carried out using cells from a culture (not recorded whether cultured in vitro). Receptors originate from a human donor with melanoma.

The V and J genes are TRBV2 and TRBJ2-1; D might be TRBD1 (7 bases). The CDR3 is 14 amino acids. Trimming shortened V by 3 bases and J by 5 bases, and 11 bases separated the two germline ends. Germline CDR1 reads SNHLY; CDR2 reads FYNNEI. The CDR3 region has the DNA TGTGCCAGCAGTGAGCAGGGGGGAGACAATGAGCAGTTCTTC. Its translation: CASSEQGGDNEQFF.

The rearrangement uses TRBV11-2 and TRBJ2-1; TRBD2 matches at 11 bases. Germline V gene lookup returns CDR1 SGHAT and CDR2 FQNNGV. V trimming: 5 bases; J trimming: 10 bases; junction bases outside the gene matches: 13. This CDR3 is 16 amino acids long. The CDR3 bases are TGTGCCAGCAGCCCGGGGGGGCTAGCGGGGGGCGGGGAGCAGTTCTTC. This encodes CASSPGGLAGGGEQFF. The whole variable domain, remainder taken from reference TRBV11-2 and TRBJ2-1, is EAGVAQSPRYKIIEKRQSVAFWCNPISGHATLYWYQQILGQGPKLLIQFQNNGVVDDSQLPKDRFSAERLKGVDSTLKIQPAKLEDSAVYLCASSPGGLAGGGEQFFGPGTRLTVL.

This clone is a singleton in its sample. CDR3 DNA: TGTGCCAGCTCACCTGGTGGGGCAGGGGATCGGAACACTGAAGCTTTCTTT. Amino acid sequence: CASSPGGAGDRNTEAFF. J is TRBJ1-1 and V is TRBV18, with D tentatively TRBD1 (6 bases). This CDR3 is 17 amino acids long. Germline loops: CDR1 KGHSH, CDR2 LQKENI. V was shortened by 3 bases and J by 1 base, with 18 bases between the two germline ends.

This chain links TRBV15 with TRBJ1-1; tentative D call: TRBD1 (5 bases). Trimming shortened V by 1 base and J by 4 bases, and 13 bases separated the two germline ends. The CDR3 loop spans 15 amino acids. CDR1 and CDR2 (germline): LNHNV, YYDKDF (reference sequence). The CDR3, as DNA: TGTGCCACCAGCAGAGTTGGGGGGGGAGGCACTGAAGCTTTCTTT. It encodes CATSRVGGGGTEAFF.

This clone occurred once. V and J are TRBV6-1 and TRBJ2-2; 8 nucleotides agree with TRBD2. The CDR3 sequence is 15 residues long. The V and J ends lost 7 bases and 4 bases, in that order; junction bases with no gene match: 8. Germline CDR1 reads MNHNS; CDR2 reads SASEGT. The CDR3 nucleotides are TGTGCCAGCACTGGACTAGCATCACGCACCGGGGAGCTGTTTTTT. Translation gives CASTGLASRTGELFF.

This sequence joins TRBV6-1 and TRBJ1-2, with 9 nucleotides matching TRBD1. The trim removed 4 bases at V and 4 bases at J, leaving 4 bases unmatched. Germline loops: CDR1 MNHNS, CDR2 SASEGT. The CDR3 sequence is 14 residues long. The CDR3 sequence is CASSAGTGTYGYTF. The CDR3 DNA reads as TGTGCCAGCAGTGCCGGGACAGGGACCTATGGCTACACCTTC.

The rearrangement links TRBV2 to TRBJ1-2; no firm D call. The CDR3 totals 11 residues. Deletions cut 8 bases from V and 8 bases from J, with 12 bases between. Germline lookup yields CDR1 SNHLY and CDR2 FYNNEI. CDR3 sequence: CASRRLGGYTF. Written as DNA, the CDR3 is TGTGCCAGCCGTCGCCTGGGCGGCTACACCTTC.

The rearrangement joins TRBV5-6 to TRBJ2-1; tentative D call: TRBD1 (6 bases). The V and J ends lost 0 bases and 7 bases respectively, with 20 bases between them. Germline lookup yields CDR1 SGHDT and CDR2 YYEEEE. The CDR3 is made up of 17 amino acids. CDR3 region: CASSLAGGGPARNEQFF. The CDR3 bases are TGTGCCAGCAGCTTGGCCGGTGGGGGCCCCGCCCGGAATGAGCAGTTCTTC.

This clone has just a few counts. The chain is built from TRBV6-6 and TRBJ1-5, with D possibly TRBD1 on 6 matching bases. Trimming pared 2 bases from V and 0 bases from J, leaving 11 bases between. Germline CDR1 reads MNHNY; CDR2 reads SVGAGI (reference sequence). This CDR3 contains 16 residues. CDR3 loop: CASSYRGLYSNQPQHF. The CDR3 DNA reads TGTGCCAGCAGTTACAGGGGGTTATATAGCAATCAGCCCCAGCATTTT.

The chain employs TRBV29-1 and TRBJ1-2; TRBD1 is a possible D gene (5 bases). Trimming removed 6 bases at V and 5 bases at J, with 16 bases between. The CDR3 is made up of 13 amino acids. Germline loops: CDR1 SQVTM, CDR2 ANQGSEA. The CDR3 region has the DNA TGCAGCGTAGACCCTCCAGGGAAATATGGCTACACCTTC. Its translation: CSVDPPGKYGYTF.

The gene calls are TRBV10-2 and TRBJ1-1; D remains unclear. Trimming shortened V by 6 bases and J by 2 bases, and 4 bases separated the two germline ends. The CDR3 runs to 11 residues. In germline, CDR1 is WSHSY, CDR2 SAAADI. CDR3 loop: CASRDNTEAFF. The CDR3 bases are TGCGCCAGCAGAGATAACACTGAAGCTTTCTTT.

This chain joins TRBV14 and TRBJ1-6; D unresolved. The CDR3 covers 12 residues. Germline CDR1 reads SGHDN; CDR2 reads FVKESK. Trimming took 3 bases from V and 9 from J, leaving 6 bases between them. CDR3 in amino acids: CASSQYLSPLHF. CDR3 bases: TGTGCCAGCAGCCAGTATCTTTCACCCCTCCACTTT.

This clone was found once. The rearrangement links TRBV5-1 to TRBJ1-2; TRBD1 matches at 7 bases. Germline lookup yields CDR1 SGHRS and CDR2 YFSETQ. The CDR3 contains 15 residues. V lost 4 bases to trimming and J lost 5 bases; unmatched junction nucleotides: 11. The CDR3 DNA reads TGCGCCAGCAGCCCCGCGCAGGGGGTGTTTTATGGCTACACCTTC. Its translation is CASSPAQGVFYGYTF. The complete variable domain, with remaining parts taken from reference TRBV5-1 and TRBJ1-2, reads KAGVTQTPRYLIKTRGQQVTLSCSPISGHRSVSWYQQTPGQGLQFLFEYFSETQRNKGNFPGRFSGRQFSNSRSEMNVSTLELGDSALYLCASSPAQGVFYGYTFGSGTRLTVV.

The chain links TRBV5-4 to TRBJ2-5; the D is unclear. Deletions cut 1 base from V and 0 bases from J, with 13 bases between. CDR1 is SGHNT and CDR2 is YYREEE in the germline V gene (reference sequence). The CDR3 has 16 amino acids. This CDR3 is CASSLNPRSDQETQYF. The CDR3 DNA follows: TGTGCCAGCAGCTTGAATCCCCGGTCCGACCAAGAGACCCAGTACTTC.

The chain carries TRBV5-1 and TRBJ1-3, with D tentatively TRBD1 (6 bases). V lost 0 bases and J 4 bases, leaving 11 bases between the germline ends. CDR3 length: 15 residues. From germline, CDR1 is SGHRS and CDR2 YFSETQ. CDR3 in DNA: TGCGCCAGCAGCTTGGAAGGGGGTCCCGGAAACACCATATATTTT. Protein: CASSLEGGPGNTIYF.

The chain couples TRBV5-1 to TRBJ2-7; possibly TRBD1 for D (6 bases). This CDR3 spans 14 amino acids. Trimming removed 8 bases at V and 4 bases at J, with 19 bases between. Germline V gene sequence: CDR1 SGHRS, CDR2 YFSETQ. CDR3: CASGSGGPTYEQYF. The CDR3 DNA is TGCGCCAGTGGAAGTGGGGGCCCCACTTACGAGCAGTACTTC.

CDR3 in DNA: TGTGCCAGCAGCTTTTACTCGATTTCCGGGACCCGAGATGGCTACACCTTC. Its protein is CASSFYSISGTRDGYTF. The V call is TRBV7-8, the J call TRBJ1-2; perhaps TRBD1 as D (5 bases). V lost 3 bases to trimming and J lost 6 bases, with 23 bases between them. The CDR3 has 17 amino acids. CDR1 SGHVS and CDR2 FQNEAQ come from the germline V gene.

The rearrangement links TRBV11-3 to TRBJ2-6, with D perhaps TRBD1 (6 bases). This CDR3 spans 19 amino acids. V gave up 5 bases and J gave up 0 bases, with 20 bases separating them. Germline lookup yields CDR1 SGHNT and CDR2 YENEEA. CDR3 amino acids: CASSPGTAQGTSGANVLTF. In DNA form, the CDR3 reads TGTGCCAGCAGCCCAGGGACGGCTCAGGGGACCTCTGGGGCCAACGTCCTGACTTTC.

CDR3 coding DNA: TGCGCCAGCAGCTTGGACGCGCGCCAAGAGACCCAGTACTTC. Its translation is CASSLDARQETQYF. The rearrangement joins TRBV5-1 to TRBJ2-5; D is ambiguous. Germline CDR1 SGHRS, CDR2 YFSETQ. This CDR3 has 14 residues. V lost 0 bases and J 1 base, leaving 7 bases between the germline ends.

The genes are TRBV19 and TRBJ1-5, with D unresolved. The CDR3 spans 16 residues. Trimming pared 5 bases from V and 0 bases from J, leaving 14 bases between. Germline loops: CDR1 LNHDA, CDR2 SQIVND (reference sequence). As DNA, the CDR3 is TGTGCCAGTAGTCCGTTGGACCTCAATAGCAATCAGCCCCAGCATTTT. This codes for CASSPLDLNSNQPQHF. Combining the CDR3 with reference TRBV19 and TRBJ1-5 gives the whole variable domain DGGITQSPKYLFRKEGQNVTLSCEQNLNHDAMYWYRQDPGQGLRLIYYSQIVNDFQKGDIAEGYSVSREKKESFPLTVTSAQKNPTAFYLCASSPLDLNSNQPQHFGDGTRLSIL.

This chain uses TRBV7-9 with TRBJ1-6, with a possible D match to TRBD1 (6 bases). The CDR3 spans 19 residues. From germline, CDR1 is SEHNR and CDR2 FQNEAQ (reference sequence). V was cut by 1 base and J by 10 bases, with 26 bases left in between. CDR3 in DNA: TGTGCCAGCAGCTTAGTGCACCGGGCTAACAAATACAGGGACTCACCCCTCCACTTT. Its protein is CASSLVHRANKYRDSPLHF.

The chain has TRBV30 and TRBJ1-6; TRBD1 agrees at 8 bases. The CDR3 consists of 15 residues. Germline trimming cut 1 base from V and 7 bases from J; bases unmatched to any gene: 6. Per germline, CDR1 GTSNPN and CDR2 SVGIG (reference sequence). CDR3 amino acids: CAWSGRTGLNSPLHF. The CDR3 DNA reads as TGTGCCTGGAGTGGAAGGACAGGGTTAAATTCACCCCTCCACTTT.

The chain carries TRBV5-6 and TRBJ2-1; 9 nucleotides match TRBD1. This CDR3 region has 14 residues. V lost 6 bases, J lost 3 bases, and 4 bases stayed unmatched. Germline CDR1 reads SGHDT; CDR2 reads YYEEEE. CDR3 region: CASKRQGDYNEQFF. Here the CDR3 DNA reads TGTGCCAGCAAAAGACAGGGGGACTACAATGAGCAGTTCTTC.

The V gene is TRBV11-2, the J gene TRBJ2-7; possible D gene TRBD1, 6 bases. Deletions cut 5 bases from V and 5 bases from J, with 10 bases between. The V gene's germline CDR1 is SGHAT and CDR2 FQNNGV. There are 12 residues in the CDR3. CDR3 amino acids: CASSPTGHEQYF. The CDR3, as DNA: TGTGCCAGCAGCCCAACAGGGCACGAGCAGTACTTC. The whole variable domain, filled in from reference TRBV11-2 and TRBJ2-7, reads EAGVAQSPRYKIIEKRQSVAFWCNPISGHATLYWYQQILGQGPKLLIQFQNNGVVDDSQLPKDRFSAERLKGVDSTLKIQPAKLEDSAVYLCASSPTGHEQYFGPGTRLTVT.

The genes are TRBV30 and TRBJ2-2, with TRBD1 matching over 8 bases. CDR3 length: 14 amino acids. Per germline, CDR1 GTSNPN and CDR2 SVGIG (reference sequence). V was clipped by 3 bases and J by 4 bases; unmatched bases: 4. This chain's CDR3 is CAWSKQGVTGELFF. Written as DNA, the CDR3 is TGTGCCTGGAGCAAACAGGGGGTCACCGGGGAGCTGTTTTTT.